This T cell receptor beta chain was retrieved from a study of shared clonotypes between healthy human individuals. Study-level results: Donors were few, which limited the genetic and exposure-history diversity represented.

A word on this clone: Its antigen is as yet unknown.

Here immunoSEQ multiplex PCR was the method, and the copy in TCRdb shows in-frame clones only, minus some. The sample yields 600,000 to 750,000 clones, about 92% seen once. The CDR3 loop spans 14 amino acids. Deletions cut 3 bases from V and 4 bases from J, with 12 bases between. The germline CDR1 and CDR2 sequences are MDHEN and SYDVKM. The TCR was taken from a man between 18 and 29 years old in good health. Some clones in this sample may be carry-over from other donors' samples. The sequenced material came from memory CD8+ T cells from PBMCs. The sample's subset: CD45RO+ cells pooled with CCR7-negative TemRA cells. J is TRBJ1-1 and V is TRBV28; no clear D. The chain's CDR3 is CASSFWLLSTEAFF. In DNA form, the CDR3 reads TGTGCCAGCAGTTTTTGGTTATTGTCCACTGAAGCTTTCTTT.